This T cell receptor beta chain is from a study of response to subunit inactivated influenza vaccine. TCRdb itself ran the RT-PCR reads through MiXCR, one entry per CDR3 protein. The sample lists some 800,000 distinct CDR3 sequences, around 20% occurring once. The germline V gene has CDR1 ENHRY and CDR2 SYGVKD. With V trimmed by 10 bases and J by 4 bases, 10 bases remained unmatched. The CDR3 has 13 amino acids. This clonotype was seen a handful of times. Antigen specificity is unknown. Points from the study as a whole: The authors proposed limited new T cell recruitment per seasonal influenza vaccination.

The chain links TRBV10-3 to TRBJ2-7, with 7 nucleotides matching TRBD2. Sequences were derived from PBMCs from blood, sampled 5 days after vaccination. The source of this sequence is a man aged 45 to 65 who received an inactivated influenza vaccine. CDR3 coding DNA: TGTGCCACAAGAGCGGGGCTGGAGTACGAGCAGTACTTC. This sequence encodes CATRAGLEYEQYF.